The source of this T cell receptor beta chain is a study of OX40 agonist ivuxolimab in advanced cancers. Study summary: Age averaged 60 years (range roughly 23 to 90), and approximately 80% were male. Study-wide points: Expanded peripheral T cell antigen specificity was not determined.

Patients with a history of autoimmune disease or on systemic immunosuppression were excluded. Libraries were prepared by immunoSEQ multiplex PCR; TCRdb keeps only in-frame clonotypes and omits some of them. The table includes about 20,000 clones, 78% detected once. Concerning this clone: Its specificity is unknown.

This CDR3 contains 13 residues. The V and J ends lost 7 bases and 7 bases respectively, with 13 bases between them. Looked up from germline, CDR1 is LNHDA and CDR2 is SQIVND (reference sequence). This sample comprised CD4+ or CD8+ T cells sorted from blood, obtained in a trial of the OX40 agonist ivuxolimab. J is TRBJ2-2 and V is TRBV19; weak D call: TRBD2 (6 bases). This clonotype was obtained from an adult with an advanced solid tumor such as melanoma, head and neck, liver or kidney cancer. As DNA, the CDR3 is TGTGCCAGTATAGAGGGAGGTTACGGGGAGCTGTTTTTT. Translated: CASIEGGYGELFF.